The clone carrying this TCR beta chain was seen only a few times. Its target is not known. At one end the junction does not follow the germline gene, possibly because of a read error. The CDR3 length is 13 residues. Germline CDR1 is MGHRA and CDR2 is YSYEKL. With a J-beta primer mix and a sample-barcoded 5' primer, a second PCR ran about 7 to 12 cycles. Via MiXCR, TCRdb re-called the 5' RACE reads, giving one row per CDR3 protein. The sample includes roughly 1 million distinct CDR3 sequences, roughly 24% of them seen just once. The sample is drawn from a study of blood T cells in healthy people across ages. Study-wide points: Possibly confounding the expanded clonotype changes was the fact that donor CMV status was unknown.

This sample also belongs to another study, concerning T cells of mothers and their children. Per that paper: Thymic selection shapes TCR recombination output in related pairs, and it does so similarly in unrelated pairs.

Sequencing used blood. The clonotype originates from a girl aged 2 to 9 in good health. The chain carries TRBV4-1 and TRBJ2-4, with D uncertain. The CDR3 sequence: CAGSLGRENIQYF. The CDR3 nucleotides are TGCGCCGGCAGCCTCGGTCGGGAAAACATTCAGTACTTC.